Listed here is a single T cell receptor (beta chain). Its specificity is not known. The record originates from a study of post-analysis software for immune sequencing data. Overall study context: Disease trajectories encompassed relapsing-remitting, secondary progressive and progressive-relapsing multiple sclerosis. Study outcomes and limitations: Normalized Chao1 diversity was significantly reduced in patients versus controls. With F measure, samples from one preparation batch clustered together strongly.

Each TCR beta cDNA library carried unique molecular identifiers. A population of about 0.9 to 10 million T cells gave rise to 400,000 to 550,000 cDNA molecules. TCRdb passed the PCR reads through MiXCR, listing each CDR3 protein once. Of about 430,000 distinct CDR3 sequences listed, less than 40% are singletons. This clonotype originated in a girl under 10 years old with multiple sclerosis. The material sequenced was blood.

The CDR3 here is CASSYSQGPNGELFF. CDR3 sequence (DNA): TGTGCCAGCAGTTACTCGCAGGGTCCTAACGGGGAGCTGTTTTTT. This chain joins TRBV6-5 and TRBJ2-2, with TRBD1 as a possible D gene (5 bases). With 0 bases removed from V and 7 bases from J, the gap between germline ends came to 12 bases. CDR1 is MNHEY, CDR2 SVGAGI, per germline. CDR3 length: 15 amino acids.